One and the same sample provided the 10 T cell receptor beta chains below, sequenced in a study of shared clonotypes between healthy human individuals. Using immunoSEQ multiplex PCR, the repertoire was profiled, and TCRdb retains in-frame clones only, with some absent. The repertoire consists of some 2,500,000 clones, with 90% to 95% occurring once and the leading ten covering 0.36%. The sample was naive CD4+ T cells from PBMCs. Described subset: CD45RA+ positively selected. These receptors all stem from a man aged 18 to 35 in good health. Some clones in this sample may be carry-over from other donors' samples.

The chain couples TRBV2 to TRBJ2-1; 7 nucleotides align to TRBD2. V trimming: 8 bases; J trimming: 4 bases; junction bases outside the gene matches: 11. Germline CDR1 reads SNHLY; CDR2 reads FYNNEI. The CDR3 runs 15 residues. CDR3 in DNA: TGTGCCAGCCTTGAGAGGGTAGCGGGTTACAATGAGCAGTTCTTC. Translating gives CASLERVAGYNEQFF.

In its sample, this clone was seen once. CDR3 amino acids: CASMRTGESGNTIYF. CDR3 sequence (DNA): TGTGCCAGCATGAGGACAGGGGAGTCTGGAAACACCATATATTTT. V gene TRBV6-1 combines with J gene TRBJ1-3, with TRBD1 identical over 9 bases. V was clipped by 7 bases and J by 1 base; unmatched bases: 5. The CDR3 runs to 15 residues. Germline CDR1 reads MNHNS; CDR2 reads SASEGT.

This chain links TRBV5-4 with TRBJ1-4; D not certain. CDR1 is SGHNT and CDR2 is YYREEE in the germline V gene (reference sequence). This CDR3 has 15 amino acids. Trimming left V 4 bases short and J 7 bases short, with 17 bases between. For the CDR3, the DNA is TGTGCCAGCAGCCCAAGTGCCGGGTCTGGTGAAAAACTGTTTTTT. Translation: CASSPSAGSGEKLFF.

The chain recombines TRBV11-3 with TRBJ2-3; tentative D call: TRBD2 (7 bases). V was shortened by 2 bases and J by 6 bases, with 18 bases between the two germline ends. The CDR3 is 16 residues long. The germline CDR1 and CDR2 sequences are SGHNT and YENEEA. The CDR3 loop reads CASSLRLAEGGDTQYF. The CDR3, as DNA: TGTGCCAGCAGCTTACGGCTAGCGGAGGGGGGGGATACGCAGTATTTT.

The chain joins TRBV11-3 to TRBJ2-7; no clear D gene. The ends were cut back, 7 bases at V and 3 bases at J, with 16 bases in the middle. CDR3 length equals 14 residues. The germline V gene encodes CDR1 SGHNT and CDR2 YENEEA. The CDR3 DNA reads as TGTGCCAGCACCCCATTCGTCGGAAGCTACGAGCAGTACTTC. Encoded protein: CASTPFVGSYEQYF.

The rearrangement links TRBV27 to TRBJ1-3; TRBD1 is a possible D gene (6 bases). CDR1 MNHEY and CDR2 SMNVEV come from the germline V gene (reference sequence). The length of the CDR3 is 17 residues. The V and J ends lost 5 bases and 3 bases respectively, with 20 bases between them. In DNA, the CDR3 is TGTGCCAGCAGTCCTATTCAGAACAGGGTTTTTGGAAACACCATATATTTT. It specifies CASSPIQNRVFGNTIYF.

This clone has just one count. The rearrangement uses TRBV25-1 and TRBJ1-1, with D unclear. Germline loops: CDR1 MGHDK, CDR2 SYGVNS. Trimming removed 4 bases at V and 12 bases at J, with 15 bases between. CDR3 length: 12 amino acids. CDR3 DNA sequence: TGTGCCAGCAGTGGACCAGGATCCGCGCCTTTCTTT. This encodes CASSGPGSAPFF. The whole variable domain, filled in from reference TRBV25-1 and TRBJ1-1, reads EADIYQTPRYLVIGTGKKITLECSQTMGHDKMYWYQQDPGMELHLIHYSYGVNSTEKGDLSSESTVSRIRTEHFPLTLESARPSHTSQYLCASSGPGSAPFFGQGTRLTVV.

The V call is TRBV11-3, the J call TRBJ2-2; a possible D gene is TRBD1 (6 bases). The CDR3 length is 14 residues. In germline, CDR1 is SGHNT, CDR2 YENEEA. V was clipped by 4 bases and J by 4 bases, with 10 bases between them. CDR3: CASSYQGSTGELFF. DNA for the CDR3: TGTGCCAGCAGCTACCAGGGGAGCACCGGGGAGCTGTTTTTT.

This chain uses TRBV18 with TRBJ2-1; the match to TRBD1 covers 9 bases. The CDR3 extends over 15 amino acids. Unmatched junction bases numbered 7, after V lost 3 bases and J lost 7 bases. The germline CDR1 and CDR2 sequences are KGHSH and LQKENI. Here the CDR3 DNA reads TGTGCCAGCTCACCCCTCACCGGGACAGGGAATGAGCAGTTCTTC. Its translation is CASSPLTGTGNEQFF.

This chain joins TRBV10-3 and TRBJ2-4; tentative D call: TRBD2 (6 bases). V was pared by 10 bases and J by 3 bases, with 13 bases between. CDR3 length: 13 amino acids. Germline-derived CDR1 and CDR2 are ENHRY and SYGVKD. CDR3 DNA: TGTGCCACCACCGGGGGTGGCAAAAACATTCAGTACTTC. Residues: CATTGGGKNIQYF.